This TCR beta chain was profiled in a study of metastatic and nonmetastatic thyroid tumors. Study-level background: For malignant and benign thyroid patients, tumor or nodule tissue and blood were the sources whose repertoires were compared. Study results and caveats: In blood and tumor, TCR beta diversity was reportedly significantly higher in malignant thyroid tumors than in benign nodules.

Via MiXCR, TCRdb re-called the PCR reads. The sample has fewer than 13,000 clones, under 30% seen once. Details on this clone: What it recognizes is unknown.

The ends were cut back, 2 bases at V and 0 bases at J, with 3 bases in the middle. CDR1 is SGHRS and CDR2 is YFSETQ in the germline V gene. The CDR3 is made up of 13 amino acids. Ahead of thyroid surgery, no patient had received treatment of any kind. Sequenced material: tumor tissue. This TCR came from a female donor with papillary thyroid cancer or a benign thyroid nodule (not recorded which). Some clones in this sample may be carry-over from other donors' samples. The chain uses TRBV5-1 and TRBJ1-3; D gene unclear. In nucleotides, the CDR3 is TGCGCCAGCAGCTTAGACTCTGGAAACACCATATATTTT. Protein product: CASSLDSGNTIYF.